The T cell receptor beta chain under discussion was sequenced for a study of CD8+ T cells in alopecia areata. Study summary: Treated patients took oral tofacitinib at 5 to 10 mg twice daily. Overall study results and limits: Scalp sequencing captures resident alphabeta T cells of normal skin too. The study found higher clonality in lesional than normal scalp, especially in alopecia totalis/universalis.

Treatment reported: oral pan-JAK inhibitor, 5-10 mg twice daily. Peripheral blood and lesional scalp punch biopsies were taken from alopecia areata patients. The trim removed 10 bases at V and 2 bases at J, leaving 12 bases unmatched. CDR3 length equals 15 residues. Germline V gives CDR1 SNHLY, CDR2 FYNNEI. Note on this clone: Its matching antigen is unknown.

cDNA serving as the sequencing template came from extracted, reverse transcribed RNA. TCRdb keeps only in-frame clones here, not all; method: immunoSEQ multiplex PCR. Among more than 90,000 clones listed, around 60% were seen once. The TCR sequence derives from a human donor with alopecia areata. Sequences were derived from CD8+ T cells sorted from blood, sampled at roughly week 55, from a patient treated with tofacitinib. This chain joins TRBV2 and TRBJ2-7, with 9 positions matching TRBD1. CDR3 coding DNA: TGTGCCATCGTCCCCGGGACAGGGTTGACCTACGAGCAGTACTTC. Protein: CAIVPGTGLTYEQYF.